Given below is one TCR beta chain in context. The CDR3 runs 15 residues. The germline V gene has CDR1 LNHDA and CDR2 SQIVND (reference sequence). V was pared by 5 bases and J by 6 bases, with 7 bases of the junction left unmatched. Original methodology: Reference gene primer amplification in the assay estimated nucleated cell counts. Using immunoSEQ multiplex PCR, the repertoire was profiled, and TCRdb retains in-frame clones only, with some absent. V and J calls and clone size are as listed in that table; D and trimming were resolved from the DNA. Of some 50,000 clones in the sample, roughly 82% were seen once. These data are taken from a study of blood T cell repertoires in COVID-19. Study details: Samples came from the United States, Italy and Spain, spanning acute and convalescent COVID-19. PBMCs, B-cell-depleted T cells, or T cells were the source of the cDNA or gDNA that made up the material.

The sequence derives from a woman aged 55 to 70 with acute or convalescent COVID-19. The chain uses TRBV19 and TRBJ1-6; 7 nucleotides align to TRBD1. Sequences were obtained from peripheral blood. This CDR3 is CASSQEQGRNSPLHF. CDR3 DNA: TGTGCCAGTAGTCAGGAACAGGGGCGTAATTCACCCCTCCACTTT.